This T cell receptor beta chain comes out of a study of blood T cell repertoires in COVID-19. In the study overall: Samples representing acute and convalescent COVID-19 were sourced from the United States, Italy and Spain.

In the study's own analysis: Estimation of nucleated cell counts was performed using reference gene primer amplification. Generated by immunoSEQ multiplex PCR, the TCRdb table keeps only in-frame clones and is missing some. Clone size and V and J calls were adopted from that table, with D and trimming inferred from the DNA. Seen here are around 120,000 clones, roughly 90% observed once, and the top ten hold 6% to 8.5%. The ends lost 0 bases at V and 4 bases at J; junction bases unmatched: 1. This CDR3 contains 14 residues. CDR1 is SGHRS, CDR2 YFSETQ, per germline. The clonotype was recovered from a man in his fifties with acute or convalescent COVID-19. Specimen: peripheral blood. V usage is TRBV5-1 and J usage is TRBJ1-2, with 9 bases identical to TRBD1. CDR3 in amino acids: CASSLGDRAYGYTF. CDR3 bases: TGCGCCAGCAGCTTGGGGGACAGGGCCTATGGCTACACCTTC.